The sequence of this T cell receptor beta chain was determined in a study of Graves' ophthalmopathy and Graves' hyperthyroidism. Moderate-to-severe activity, CAS ≥3, NOSPECS ≥4 and a duration under 3 months were seen in donors with ophthalmopathy. No donor had other autoimmune disease, uncontrolled infection, pregnancy or lactation. The authors used Ficoll-Paque density gradient centrifugation to separate PBMCs. The input was around 9 ml of fresh peripheral blood. Study-wide results and limits: A majority of expanded thyroid clonotypes exceeding 0.001 frequency were likewise present in blood.

V was clipped by 6 bases and J by 2 bases, with 13 bases between them. The CDR3 is made up of 14 amino acids. The V gene's germline CDR1 is LNHDA and CDR2 SQIVND (reference sequence). On this clonotype: The antigen is unknown.

Researchers took RNA transcripts and amplified TCR beta CDR3 regions from them. Investigators did first-round RT-PCR with HTBI primers, then second-round multiplex PCR. Each CDR3 protein is one row after TCRdb ran MiXCR on the multiplex PCR reads. The table has some 520,000 distinct CDR3 sequences, approximately 15% seen once. This receptor was obtained from a woman aged 25-40 years with Graves' ophthalmopathy. This chain links TRBV19 with TRBJ1-1, with D possibly matching TRBD1 (6 bases). The specimen sequenced was blood. The CDR3 spells CASSVLTGNTEAFF. CDR3 coding DNA: TGTGCCAGTAGCGTTCTGACAGGTAACACTGAAGCTTTCTTT.